This T cell receptor (beta chain) was profiled in a study of cytomegalovirus exposure and HLA in healthy donors. The PCR employed 60 Vbeta primers together with 13 Jbeta primers. Profiling relied on immunoSEQ multiplex PCR, and the TCRdb table lists in-frame clones only, not all of them. The sample records some 130,000 clones, about 85% being singletons. A note on this clone: Its antigen remains unknown.

Trimming pared 2 bases from V and 7 bases from J, leaving 15 bases between. There are 15 residues in the CDR3. The germline gives CDR1 MNHNS, CDR2 SASEGT. Whole-study results and caveats: When analyzed later, a missense DCLRE1C variant was found to be linked to TCR beta V- and J-gene trimming. Cytomegalovirus-associated status was assigned to about 180 TCR beta chains. In a later analysis, an Asian-associated ancestry cluster reportedly showed fewer N-insertions than the approximately 700-donor mean.

The source material was PBMCs. This clonotype originated in a female donor in good health and CMV-seronegative. The chain employs TRBV6-1 and TRBJ1-5; D ambiguous. The CDR3 DNA sequence: TGTGCCAGCAGTGAATATGAGGGCGCGCGGCAGCCCCAGCATTTT. This sequence encodes CASSEYEGARQPQHF.